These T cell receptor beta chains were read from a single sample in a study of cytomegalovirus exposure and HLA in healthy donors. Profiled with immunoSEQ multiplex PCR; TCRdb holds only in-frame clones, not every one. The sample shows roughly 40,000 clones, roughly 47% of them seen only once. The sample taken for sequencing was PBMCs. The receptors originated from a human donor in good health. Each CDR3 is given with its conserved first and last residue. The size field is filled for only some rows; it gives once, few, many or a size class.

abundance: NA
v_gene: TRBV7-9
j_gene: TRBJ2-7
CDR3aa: CASSQQGTGVNEQYF

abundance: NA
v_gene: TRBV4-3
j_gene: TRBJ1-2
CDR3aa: CASSQEAHLGTVSLYGYTF

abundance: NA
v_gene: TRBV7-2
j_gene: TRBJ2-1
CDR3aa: CASSSHASSYNEQFF

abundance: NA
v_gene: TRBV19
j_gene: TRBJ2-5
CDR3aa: CASKAQGGETQYF

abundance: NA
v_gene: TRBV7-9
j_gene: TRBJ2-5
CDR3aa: CASSLWTSVLGETQYF

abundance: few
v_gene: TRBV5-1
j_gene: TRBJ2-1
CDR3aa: CASSFGGQGKNEQFF

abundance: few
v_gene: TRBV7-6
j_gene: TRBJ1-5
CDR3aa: CASSLASGQSNQPQHF

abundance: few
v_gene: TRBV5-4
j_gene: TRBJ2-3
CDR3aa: CASSFLGLAEADTQYF

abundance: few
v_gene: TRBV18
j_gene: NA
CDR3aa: CASSPPGGGAYNEQYF

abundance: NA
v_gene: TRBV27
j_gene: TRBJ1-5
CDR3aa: CASSFSAGGSNQPQHF

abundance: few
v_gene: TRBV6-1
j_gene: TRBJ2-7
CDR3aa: CASTLQGAKDEQYF

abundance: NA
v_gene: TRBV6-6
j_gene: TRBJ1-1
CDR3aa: CASSRLENTEAFF

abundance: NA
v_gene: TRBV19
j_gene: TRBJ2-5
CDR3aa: CASSTRGIALQETQYF

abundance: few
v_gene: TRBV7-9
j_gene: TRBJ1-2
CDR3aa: CASSSPWPYYGYTF

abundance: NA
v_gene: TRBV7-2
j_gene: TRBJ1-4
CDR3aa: CASSLKRATQNEKLFF

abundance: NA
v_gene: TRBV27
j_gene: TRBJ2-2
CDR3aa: CASSVDRGNTGELFF

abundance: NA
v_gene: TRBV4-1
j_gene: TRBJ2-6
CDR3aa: CASSQDQRGTSGANVLTF

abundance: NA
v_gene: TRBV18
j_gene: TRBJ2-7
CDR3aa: CASSRDRVGYEQYF

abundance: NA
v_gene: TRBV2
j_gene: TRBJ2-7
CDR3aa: CASSKLYEQYF

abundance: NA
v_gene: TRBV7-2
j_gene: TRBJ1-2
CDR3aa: CASSLGGRSGYTF

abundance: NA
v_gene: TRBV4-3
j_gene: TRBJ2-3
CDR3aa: CASSLSGRATDTQYF

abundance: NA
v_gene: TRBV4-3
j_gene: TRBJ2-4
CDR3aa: CASSQETSGRNIQYF

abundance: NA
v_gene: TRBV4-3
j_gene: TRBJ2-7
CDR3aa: CASSQDGAGGSMDEQYF

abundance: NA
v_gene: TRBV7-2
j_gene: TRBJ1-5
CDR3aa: CASSPGGAGGQPQHF

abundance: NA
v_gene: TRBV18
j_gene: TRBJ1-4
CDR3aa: CASSPPGRVGEKLFF

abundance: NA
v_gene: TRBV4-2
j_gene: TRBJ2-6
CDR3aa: CASSQDPWGNGANVLTF

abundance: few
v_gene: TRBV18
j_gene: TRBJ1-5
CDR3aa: CASSPLPAGGLSNQPQHF

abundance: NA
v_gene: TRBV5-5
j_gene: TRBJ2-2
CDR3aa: CASSYQPGQNTGELFF

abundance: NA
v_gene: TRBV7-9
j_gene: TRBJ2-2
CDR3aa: CASSLGRAVPVSGELFF

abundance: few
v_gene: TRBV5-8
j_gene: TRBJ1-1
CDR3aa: CASSFQGKVEAFF

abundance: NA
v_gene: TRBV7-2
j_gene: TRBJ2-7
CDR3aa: CASSQGQTWGNEQYF

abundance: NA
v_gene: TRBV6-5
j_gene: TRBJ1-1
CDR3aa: CASSVTTNTEAFF

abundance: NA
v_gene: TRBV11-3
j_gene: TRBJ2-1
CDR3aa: CASSPGQGARREQFF